The TCR beta chain described here comes from a study of monozygotic twins with inflammatory bowel disease. The template switching step added UMIs that contained a 6-nucleotide sample barcode. TCRdb reprocessed the 5' RACE reads and stores each CDR3 protein as one record, lacking DNA. This table holds about 420,000 distinct CDR3 sequences. The germline CDR1 and CDR2 sequences are MGHRA and YSYEKL. The CDR3 totals 14 residues. Each donor had 2.5 ml of blood drawn. The source material was blood. The clonotype originates from a human donor with ulcerative colitis or Crohn's disease, or a healthy co-twin of an affected twin (not recorded which). This chain connects TRBV4-1 to TRBJ1-1; TCRdb returns TRBD1, unconfirmable since there is no DNA. CDR3 loop: CASSADGTGTEAFF.